The 23 T cell receptor beta chains below all came from one sample that was sequenced in a study of CD8 T cells in ankylosing spondylitis (dated by TCRdb to 2016 to 2017). The library was produced with 5' RACE. The listed sequencing device is Illumina HiSeq 2500. TCRdb took the public reads, trimmed them with fastp at Q25, ran MiXCR for clone calling and kept in-frame beta chains. One record per CDR3 amino acid sequence lists the most common genes and DNA. The sample table records 300,000 to 350,000 distinct CDR3 sequences; around 21% of these occur just once. The ten largest clones represent approximately 3.7% of the sample. Sequenced material: blood, either unsorted or a sorted T cell fraction (not recorded which). The receptors here all came from a female donor with ankylosing spondylitis or in good health (not recorded which).

This clonotype was detected ten times or more. This sequence joins TRBV20-1 and TRBJ1-3; D is perhaps TRBD1 (5 bases). Looked up from germline, CDR1 is DFQATT and CDR2 is SNEGSKA (reference sequence). The CDR3 totals 13 residues. V was trimmed by 5 bases and J by 7 bases, leaving 15 bases between them. The CDR3 protein is CSAPLQGINTIYF. The CDR3, as DNA: TGCAGTGCTCCCCTCCAGGGAATCAACACCATATATTTT.

This clonotype has more than one count but fewer than ten. V gene TRBV4-3 combines with J gene TRBJ1-5, with a weak D call TRBD1 (5 bases). CDR1 and CDR2 (germline): LGHNA, YSLEER. V gave up 3 bases and J gave up 7 bases, with 10 bases separating them. This CDR3 has 13 residues. As DNA, the CDR3 is TGCGCCAGCAGCCAGGAAGGGGTCCAGCCCCAGCATTTT. Its protein is CASSQEGVQPQHF.

The CDR3 DNA sequence: TGTGCCAGCAGAAAAGGACAGGGGTACTATGGCTACACCTTC. Translation: CASRKGQGYYGYTF. The chain combines TRBV6-1 with TRBJ1-2, with 9 bases fitting TRBD1. V gave up 6 bases and J gave up 3 bases; unmatched junction bases: 5. Germline-derived CDR1 and CDR2 are MNHNS and SASEGT. This CDR3 has 14 residues.

In this sample, this clonotype turned up a few times. The chain joins TRBV4-3 to TRBJ2-4; TRBD2 agrees at 9 bases. J lost 1 base, V lost 1 base, and 5 bases had no gene match. This CDR3 is 17 amino acids long. Germline V lookup: CDR1 LGHNA, CDR2 YSLEER. CDR3 residues: CASSQGVAGDAKNIQYF. The CDR3 coding sequence is TGCGCCAGCAGCCAAGGGGTAGCGGGAGACGCCAAAAACATTCAGTACTTC.

This clonotype was picked up many times. This chain connects TRBV7-9 to TRBJ2-1; D is undetermined. Germline V lookup: CDR1 SEHNR, CDR2 FQNEAQ (reference sequence). V was cut by 10 bases and J by 7 bases, with 11 bases left in between. The CDR3 loop spans 11 amino acids. CDR3 protein: CAISGTNEQFF. In DNA form, the CDR3 reads TGTGCCATTTCGGGCACTAATGAGCAGTTCTTC.

In this sample, this clonotype turned up many times. CDR3 sequence: CASSQEGYEQYF. CDR3 nucleotide sequence: TGTGCCAGCAGTCAGGAGGGATACGAGCAGTACTTC. The rearrangement links TRBV11-3 to TRBJ2-7, with D tentatively TRBD2 (6 bases). The CDR3 runs 12 residues. V was shortened by 6 bases and J by 4 bases, with 10 bases between the two germline ends. Germline CDR1 is SGHNT and CDR2 is YENEEA.

This clonotype was picked up many times. The rearrangement links TRBV7-2 to TRBJ2-7; 9 bases map to TRBD2. Germline V gene lookup returns CDR1 SGHTA and CDR2 FQGNSA. Trimming took 4 bases from V and 3 from J; bases not matched to a gene: 4. CDR3 length: 14 amino acids. The CDR3 loop reads CASSSLAGVYEQYF. In DNA form, the CDR3 reads TGTGCCAGCAGCTCATTAGCGGGAGTCTACGAGCAGTACTTC.

There are many counts of this clonotype. V is TRBV20-1 and J is TRBJ1-2; D is undetermined. The CDR3 length is 10 residues. Germline assignment: CDR1 DFQATT and CDR2 SNEGSKA (reference sequence). Trimming removed 1 base at V and 7 bases at J, with 4 bases between. Written as DNA, the CDR3 is TGCAGTGCTAGAGCCGCTGGCTACACCTTC. It codes for CSARAAGYTF.

V and J are TRBV5-1 and TRBJ2-3; 7 nucleotides align to TRBD1. V was pared by 1 base and J by 3 bases, with 2 bases of the junction left unmatched. CDR1 SGHRS and CDR2 YFSETQ come from the germline V gene. CDR3 length: 14 amino acids. Here the CDR3 DNA reads TGCGCCAGCAGCTTGAGGGGGCGGACAGATACGCAGTATTTT. It encodes CASSLRGRTDTQYF. The entire variable domain, with the rest obtained from reference TRBV5-1 and TRBJ2-3, is as follows: KAGVTQTPRYLIKTRGQQVTLSCSPISGHRSVSWYQQTPGQGLQFLFEYFSETQRNKGNFPGRFSGRQFSNSRSEMNVSTLELGDSALYLCASSLRGRTDTQYFGPGTRLTVL.

This clonotype was observed a handful of times. The V call is TRBV11-2, the J call TRBJ2-7; TRBD1 is a possible D gene (5 bases). The CDR3 extends over 13 amino acids. Germline V lookup: CDR1 SGHAT, CDR2 FQNNGV. Deletions cut 5 bases from V and 2 bases from J, with 10 bases between. DNA of the CDR3: TGTGCCAGCAGCCTTGACAGACCCTACGAGCAGTACTTC. Protein product: CASSLDRPYEQYF.

This clonotype was detected ten times or more. This chain connects TRBV28 to TRBJ2-7, with TRBD1 matching 10 bases. With 4 bases clipped from V and 5 bases from J, the junction kept 8 bases outside the gene matches. In germline, CDR1 is MDHEN, CDR2 SYDVKM. The CDR3 runs to 15 residues. Written as DNA, the CDR3 is TGTGCCAGCAGTTCCCCGGGACAGGGGAGGGACGAGCAGTACTTC. It codes for CASSSPGQGRDEQYF.

This clonotype has only a few counts. Sequence at one end of the junction differs from germline and may be a read error. The genes are TRBV7-2 and TRBJ2-7, with TRBD2 identical over 9 bases. The V gene's germline CDR1 is SGHTA and CDR2 FQGNSA. The CDR3 is 14 residues long. CDR3 nucleotide sequence: TGTGCCAGCAGCATAGCGGGAGACTTGGACGAGCAGTACTTC. Translated, it gives CASSIAGDLDEQYF.

CDR3 residues: CASSLGPRNTIYF. CDR3 DNA sequence: TGCGCCAGCAGCTTGGGGCCCCGAAACACCATATATTTT. This chain links TRBV5-1 with TRBJ1-3; D gene unclear. V lost 0 bases and J lost 5, with 6 bases in between. CDR1 is SGHRS, CDR2 YFSETQ, per germline. CDR3 length: 13 amino acids.

This clonotype was counted at least ten times. The chain carries TRBV20-1 and TRBJ2-3; D call uncertain. Germline CDR1 and CDR2: DFQATT and SNEGSKA (reference sequence). The CDR3 length is 12 residues. CDR3: CSHSGSTDTQYF. The CDR3 DNA follows: TGCTCTCACTCCGGAAGCACAGATACGCAGTATTTT.

This sequence joins TRBV18 and TRBJ2-3; D is possibly TRBD1 (5 bases). In germline, CDR1 is KGHSH, CDR2 LQKENI. Trimming left V 2 bases short and J 5 bases short, with 11 bases between. This CDR3 is built from 14 residues. For the CDR3, the DNA is TGTGCCAGCTCACCATTGGGGCGTCAAGATACGCAGTATTTT. It is translated as CASSPLGRQDTQYF.

This clonotype was seen a few times. The rearrangement links TRBV6-5 to TRBJ1-6; 9 bases are a match to TRBD1. The CDR3 consists of 15 residues. Trimming removed 2 bases from V and 7 bases from J; junction bases left unmatched: 3. Germline CDR1 reads MNHEY; CDR2 reads SVGAGI. The CDR3 loop reads CASSYLGQGNSPLHF. The CDR3 DNA reads as TGTGCCAGCAGTTACCTGGGACAGGGAAATTCACCCCTCCACTTT.

In this sample, this clonotype turned up many times. The rearrangement uses TRBV12-3 or TRBV12-4 and TRBJ1-2; tentatively, D is TRBD1 (5 bases). This CDR3 has 13 amino acids. Trimming took off 1 base at V and 4 bases at J, with 7 bases between the two ends. This CDR3 reads CASSLGGGYGYTF. As DNA, the CDR3 is TGTGCCAGCAGTTTAGGGGGCGGCTATGGCTACACCTTC.

This clonotype was picked up a small number of times. The genes are TRBV29-1 and TRBJ1-1; D is undetermined. The CDR3 consists of 11 residues. The ends were cut back, 4 bases at V and 5 bases at J, with 8 bases in the middle. Germline assignment: CDR1 SQVTM and CDR2 ANQGSEA. This chain's CDR3 is CSVGGETEAFF. The CDR3 nucleotides read TGCAGCGTTGGGGGAGAAACTGAAGCTTTCTTT.

This rearrangement joins TRBV20-1 to TRBJ2-1, with D uncertain. The CDR3 contains 16 residues. CDR1 is DFQATT and CDR2 is SNEGSKA in the germline V gene (reference sequence). The germline V and J ends were trimmed by 7 bases and 8 bases, with 27 bases remaining between them. CDR3 protein: CSVRLVHSLGKDEQFF. The CDR3, as DNA: TGCAGTGTCAGGCTAGTGCACTCATTGGGTAAAGATGAGCAGTTCTTC.

This clonotype was detected only once. V gene TRBV4-2 combines with J gene TRBJ2-3; D may match TRBD1 or TRBD2 (5 bases each). CDR1 LGHNA and CDR2 YNFKEQ come from the germline V gene. This CDR3 has 15 amino acids. V was cut by 0 bases and J by 6 bases, with 13 bases left in between. The CDR3 DNA is TGTGCCAGCAGCCAAGATATGACGGGGCCGGATACGCAGTATTTT. This gives the protein CASSQDMTGPDTQYF.

There are many counts of this clonotype. CDR3 amino acids: CASSPGMNTEAFF. In nucleotides, the CDR3 is TGTGCCAGCAGCCCTGGGATGAACACTGAAGCTTTCTTT. The V gene is TRBV9, the J gene TRBJ1-1; D is unresolved. The CDR3 runs 13 residues. CDR1 is SGDLS, CDR2 YYNGEE, per germline. V was cut by 4 bases and J by 0 bases, with 7 bases left in between. Complete variable domain (other parts from reference TRBV9 and TRBJ1-1): DSGVTQTPKHLITATGQRVTLRCSPRSGDLSVYWYQQSLDQGLQFLIQYYNGEERAKGNILERFSAQQFPDLHSELNLSSLELGDSALYFCASSPGMNTEAFFGQGTRLTVV.

Ten or more counts support this clonotype. The chain is built from TRBV6-2 or TRBV6-3 and TRBJ2-1; TRBD2 agrees at 10 bases. The J segment lost 5 bases and the V segment lost 6 bases, leaving 10 bases of the junction unmatched. There are 16 residues in the CDR3. Germline values: CDR1 MNHEY, CDR2 SVGEGT. The CDR3 region has the DNA TGTGCCAGCAGGCGGGCCGGGACTAGCGCTCACAATGAGCAGTTCTTC. Encoded protein: CASRRAGTSAHNEQFF.

At least ten counts were recorded for this clonotype. The CDR3 sequence: CASTHPNLAGVGINEQFF. The CDR3 bases are TGTGCCAGCACCCACCCGAATCTAGCGGGAGTAGGGATCAATGAGCAGTTCTTC. This rearrangement joins TRBV5-6 to TRBJ2-1; 10 nucleotides match TRBD2. Germline trimming cut 6 bases from V and 6 bases from J; bases unmatched to any gene: 18. This CDR3 is built from 18 residues. Germline loops: CDR1 SGHDT, CDR2 YYEEEE.